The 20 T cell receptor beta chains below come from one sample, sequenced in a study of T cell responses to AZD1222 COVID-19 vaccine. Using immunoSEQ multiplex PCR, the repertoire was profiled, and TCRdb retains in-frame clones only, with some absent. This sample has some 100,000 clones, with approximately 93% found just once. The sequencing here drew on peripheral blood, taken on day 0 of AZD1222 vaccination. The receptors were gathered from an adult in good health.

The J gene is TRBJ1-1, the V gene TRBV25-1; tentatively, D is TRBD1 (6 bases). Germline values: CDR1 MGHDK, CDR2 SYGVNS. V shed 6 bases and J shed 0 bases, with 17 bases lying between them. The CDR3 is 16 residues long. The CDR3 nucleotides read TGTGCCAGCAGCGACAATGACAGGATCTTGAACACTGAAGCTTTCTTT. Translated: CASSDNDRILNTEAFF.

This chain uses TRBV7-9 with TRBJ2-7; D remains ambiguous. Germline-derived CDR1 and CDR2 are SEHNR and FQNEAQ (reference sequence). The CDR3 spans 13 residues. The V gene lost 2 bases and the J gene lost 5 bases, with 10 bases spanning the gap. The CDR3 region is CASSLPPIHEQYF. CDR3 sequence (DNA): TGTGCCAGCAGCTTACCGCCGATCCACGAGCAGTACTTC.

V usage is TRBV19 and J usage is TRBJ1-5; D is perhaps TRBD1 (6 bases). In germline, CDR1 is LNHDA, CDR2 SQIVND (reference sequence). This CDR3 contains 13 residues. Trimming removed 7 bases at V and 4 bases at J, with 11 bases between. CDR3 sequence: CASTGVRNQPQHF. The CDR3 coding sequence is TGTGCCAGTACAGGGGTAAGAAATCAGCCCCAGCATTTT.

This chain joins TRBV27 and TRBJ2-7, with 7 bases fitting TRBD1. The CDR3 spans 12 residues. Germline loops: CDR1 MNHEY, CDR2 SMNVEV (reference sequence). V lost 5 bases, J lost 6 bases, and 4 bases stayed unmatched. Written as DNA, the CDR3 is TGTGCCAGCAGTCTTCGACAGGGCGAGCAGTACTTC. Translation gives CASSLRQGEQYF.

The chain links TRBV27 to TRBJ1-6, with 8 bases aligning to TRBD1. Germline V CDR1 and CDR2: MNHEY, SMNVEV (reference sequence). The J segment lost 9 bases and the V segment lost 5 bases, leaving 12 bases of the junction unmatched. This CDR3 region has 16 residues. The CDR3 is CASSTIPTGASSPLHF. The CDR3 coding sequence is TGTGCCAGCAGTACTATTCCGACAGGGGCGAGTTCACCCCTCCACTTT.

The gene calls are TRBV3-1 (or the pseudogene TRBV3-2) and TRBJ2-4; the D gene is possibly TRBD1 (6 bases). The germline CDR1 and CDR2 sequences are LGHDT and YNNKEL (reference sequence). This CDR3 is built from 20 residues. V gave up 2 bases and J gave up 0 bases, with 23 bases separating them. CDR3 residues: CASSQKPHREGSRAKNIQYF. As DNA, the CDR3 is TGTGCCAGCAGCCAAAAGCCTCACAGGGAAGGTTCGCGAGCCAAAAACATTCAGTACTTC.

The CDR3 here is CASSPGVREGVGELFF. The CDR3 nucleotides read TGTGCCAGCTCCCCTGGAGTCAGGGAAGGAGTCGGGGAGCTGTTTTTT. The V gene is TRBV5-4, the J gene TRBJ2-2, with D maybe TRBD1 (5 bases). This CDR3 has 16 amino acids. With 7 bases removed from V and 7 bases from J, the gap between germline ends came to 23 bases. The V gene's germline CDR1 is SGHNT and CDR2 YYREEE (reference sequence).

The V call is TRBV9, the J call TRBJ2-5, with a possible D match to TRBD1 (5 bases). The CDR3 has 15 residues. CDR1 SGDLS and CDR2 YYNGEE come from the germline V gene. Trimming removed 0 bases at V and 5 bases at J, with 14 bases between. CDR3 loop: CASSVVGVGRETQYF. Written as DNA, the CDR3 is TGTGCCAGCAGCGTAGTAGGGGTGGGCAGGGAGACCCAGTACTTC.

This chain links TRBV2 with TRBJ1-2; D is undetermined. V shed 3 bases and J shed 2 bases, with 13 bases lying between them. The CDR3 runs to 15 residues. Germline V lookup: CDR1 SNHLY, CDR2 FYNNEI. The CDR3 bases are TGTGCCAGCAGTGATCCGTACCCGCCCAACTATGGCTACACCTTC. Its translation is CASSDPYPPNYGYTF. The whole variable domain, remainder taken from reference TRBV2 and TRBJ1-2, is EPEVTQTPSHQVTQMGQEVILRCVPISNHLYFYWYRQILGQKVEFLVSFYNNEISEKSEIFDDQFSVERPDGSNFTLKIRSTKLEDSAMYFCASSDPYPPNYGYTFGSGTRLTVV.

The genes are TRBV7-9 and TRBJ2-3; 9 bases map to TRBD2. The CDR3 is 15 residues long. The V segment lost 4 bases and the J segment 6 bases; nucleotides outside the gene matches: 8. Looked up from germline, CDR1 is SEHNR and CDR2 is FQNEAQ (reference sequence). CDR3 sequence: CASSSGTSFADTQYF. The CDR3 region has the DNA TGTGCCAGCAGCTCCGGGACTAGCTTCGCCGATACGCAGTATTTT. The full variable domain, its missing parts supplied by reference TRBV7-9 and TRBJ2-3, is DTGVSQNPRHKITKRGQNVTFRCDPISEHNRLYWYRQTLGQGPEFLTYFQNEAQLEKSRLLSDRFSAERPKGSFSTLEIQRTEQGDSAMYLCASSSGTSFADTQYFGPGTRLTVL.

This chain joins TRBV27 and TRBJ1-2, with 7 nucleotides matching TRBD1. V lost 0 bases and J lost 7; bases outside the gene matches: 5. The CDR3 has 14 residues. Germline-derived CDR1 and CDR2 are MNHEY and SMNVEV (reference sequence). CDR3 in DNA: TGTGCCAGCAGTTTATCTACAGGGGAGAGTGGCTACACCTTC. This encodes CASSLSTGESGYTF.

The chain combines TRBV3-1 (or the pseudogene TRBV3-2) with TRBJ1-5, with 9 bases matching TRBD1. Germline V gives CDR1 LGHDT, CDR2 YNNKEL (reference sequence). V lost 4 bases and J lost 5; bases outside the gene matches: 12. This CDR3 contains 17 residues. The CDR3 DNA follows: TGTGCCAGCAGCCGTAGCACTGGGACAGGGAAGCATCAGCCCCAGCATTTT. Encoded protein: CASSRSTGTGKHQPQHF.

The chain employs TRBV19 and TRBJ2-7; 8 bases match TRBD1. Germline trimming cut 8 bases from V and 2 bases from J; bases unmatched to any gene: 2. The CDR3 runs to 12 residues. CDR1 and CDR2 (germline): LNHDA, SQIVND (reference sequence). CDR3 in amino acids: CASQDRAYEQYF. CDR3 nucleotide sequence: TGTGCCAGTCAGGACAGGGCCTACGAGCAGTACTTC.

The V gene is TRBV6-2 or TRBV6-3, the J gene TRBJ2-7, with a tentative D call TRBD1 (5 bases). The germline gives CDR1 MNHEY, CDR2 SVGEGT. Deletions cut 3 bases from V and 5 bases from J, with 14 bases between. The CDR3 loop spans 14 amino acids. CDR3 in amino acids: CASSYLQALNEQYF. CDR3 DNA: TGTGCCAGCAGTTATCTACAGGCGTTAAACGAGCAGTACTTC.

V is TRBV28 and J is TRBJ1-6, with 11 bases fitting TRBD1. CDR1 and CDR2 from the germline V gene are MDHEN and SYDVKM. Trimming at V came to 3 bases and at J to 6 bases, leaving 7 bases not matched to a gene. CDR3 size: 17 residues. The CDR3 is CASSFLDRGLFNSPLHF. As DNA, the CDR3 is TGTGCCAGCAGTTTCTTGGACAGGGGGCTTTTTAATTCACCCCTCCACTTT.

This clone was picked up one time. The CDR3 region has the DNA TGCAGCGTTGAGCCAGGGGATGGCTACACCTTC. Translating gives CSVEPGDGYTF. V is TRBV29-1 and J is TRBJ1-2; D perhaps matches TRBD1 (6 bases). Germline assignment: CDR1 SQVTM and CDR2 ANQGSEA. The germline V and J ends were trimmed by 3 bases and 6 bases, with 8 bases remaining between them. The CDR3 is 11 amino acids.

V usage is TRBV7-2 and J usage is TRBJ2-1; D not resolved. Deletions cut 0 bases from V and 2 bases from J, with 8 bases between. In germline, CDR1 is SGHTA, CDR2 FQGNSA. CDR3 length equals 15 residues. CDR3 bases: TGTGCCAGCAGCTTAGCCAGGAGTCCCTACAATGAGCAGTTCTTC. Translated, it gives CASSLARSPYNEQFF.

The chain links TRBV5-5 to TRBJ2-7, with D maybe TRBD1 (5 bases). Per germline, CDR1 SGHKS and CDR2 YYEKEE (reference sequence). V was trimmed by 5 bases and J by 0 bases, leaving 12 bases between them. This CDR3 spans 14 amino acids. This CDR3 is CASSSRDVSYEQYF. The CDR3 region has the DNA TGTGCCAGCAGTTCCAGGGATGTCTCCTACGAGCAGTACTTC.

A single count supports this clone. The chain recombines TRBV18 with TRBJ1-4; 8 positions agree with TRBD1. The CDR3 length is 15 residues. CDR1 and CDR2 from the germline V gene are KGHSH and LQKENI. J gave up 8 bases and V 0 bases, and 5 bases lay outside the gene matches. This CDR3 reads CASSPPVGTGEKLFF. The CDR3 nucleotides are TGTGCCAGCTCACCACCGGTCGGGACAGGCGAAAAACTGTTTTTT.

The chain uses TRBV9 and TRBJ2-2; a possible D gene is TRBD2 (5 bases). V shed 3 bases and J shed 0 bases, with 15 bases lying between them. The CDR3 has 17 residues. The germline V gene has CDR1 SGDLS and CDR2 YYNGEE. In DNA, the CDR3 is TGTGCCAGCAGCGGTGGCGGTGGAGCGGCGAACACCGGGGAGCTGTTTTTT. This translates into CASSGGGGAANTGELFF.